The 27 T cell receptor beta chains listed next were all sequenced from one sample in a study of blood T cells in healthy people across ages. Primers used in a second PCR of roughly 6 to 11 cycles were a sample-barcoded 5' primer and a J-beta primer mix. MiXCR, applied by TCRdb to the 5' RACE reads, yields one record per CDR3 protein. The sample records 450,000 to 700,000 distinct CDR3 sequences, 27% being singletons. Source material: blood. The receptors stem from a woman in her 70s in good health.

This clonotype was seen a handful of times. V gene TRBV4-3 combines with J gene TRBJ1-4, with a tentative D call TRBD1 (6 bases). CDR3 size: 15 residues. V lost 1 base and J lost 6, with 12 bases in between. Germline-derived CDR1 and CDR2 are LGHNA and YSLEER. The CDR3: CASSQGAGEDEKLFF. The DNA of the CDR3 is TGCGCCAGCAGCCAAGGGGCAGGGGAGGATGAAAAACTGTTTTTT.

This clonotype was picked up many times. The chain links TRBV11-2 to TRBJ1-1; a weak D match, TRBD1 (6 bases). The CDR3 is 14 residues long. Germline assignment: CDR1 SGHAT and CDR2 FQNNGV. V was shortened by 4 bases and J by 2 bases, with 11 bases between the two germline ends. This CDR3 reads CASSSQQGNTEAFF. CDR3 nucleotide sequence: TGTGCCAGCAGCTCCCAACAGGGTAACACTGAAGCTTTCTTT.

This clonotype has just a few counts. The chain links TRBV20-1 to TRBJ2-3; D gene ambiguous. Between the trimmed V and J ends, which lost 0 bases and 0 bases, there was a span of 10 bases. Germline V gene sequence: CDR1 DFQATT, CDR2 SNEGSKA (reference sequence). The CDR3 loop spans 15 amino acids. CDR3 sequence: CSARDFRVSTDTQYF. CDR3 nucleotide sequence: TGCAGTGCTAGAGATTTTCGGGTTAGCACAGATACGCAGTATTTT.

This clonotype was detected only a few times. The J gene is TRBJ2-1, the V gene TRBV29-1; TRBD2 agrees at 9 bases. Germline lookup yields CDR1 SQVTM and CDR2 ANQGSEA. This CDR3 spans 13 amino acids. Trimming took 4 bases from V and 9 from J; bases not matched to a gene: 7. As DNA, the CDR3 is TGCAGCGTTGGATGGCGGGGGGGCCGTGAGCAGTTCTTC. This translates into CSVGWRGGREQFF.

The chain couples TRBV12-3 or TRBV12-4 to TRBJ2-3; D unresolved. There are 12 residues in the CDR3. V lost 7 bases to trimming and J lost 4 bases, with 9 bases between them. CDR3 nucleotide sequence: TGTGCCAGCATTCCGCTCGCAGATACGCAGTATTTT. This gives the protein CASIPLADTQYF.

The V call is TRBV6-6, the J call TRBJ2-5, with 13 bases fitting TRBD2. The CDR3 loop spans 16 amino acids. V shed 4 bases, J shed 2 bases, and the junction held 4 bases outside the gene matches. The germline V gene has CDR1 MNHNY and CDR2 SVGAGI (reference sequence). The CDR3 bases are TGTGCCAGCAGTTGGGGACTAGCGGGGCCTCAAGAGACCCAGTACTTC. Amino acids: CASSWGLAGPQETQYF.

This clonotype was counted a few times. J is TRBJ1-2 and V is TRBV24-1; D gene uncertain. V lost 5 bases to trimming and J lost 4 bases, with 10 bases between them. This CDR3 has 13 residues. Germline V gene sequence: CDR1 KGHDR, CDR2 SFDVKD. The CDR3 protein is CATSAQFGYGYTF. The DNA for the CDR3 is TGTGCCACCAGTGCGCAGTTCGGCTATGGCTACACCTTC.

The gene calls are TRBV4-2 and TRBJ2-6; 7 bases align to TRBD1. V lost 6 bases, J lost 0 bases, and 11 bases stayed unmatched. In germline, CDR1 is LGHNA, CDR2 YNFKEQ. There are 18 residues in the CDR3. In nucleotides, the CDR3 is TGTGCCAGCAGGGTGAGGGACAGCTTGACCTCTGGGGCCAACGTCCTGACTTTC. Protein sequence: CASRVRDSLTSGANVLTF.

V usage is TRBV20-1 and J usage is TRBJ2-2, with D possibly matching TRBD1 (6 bases). Between the trimmed V and J ends, which lost 3 bases and 1 base, there was a span of 12 bases. There are 15 residues in the CDR3. Germline assignment: CDR1 DFQATT and CDR2 SNEGSKA (reference sequence). CDR3: CSARLFRGNTGELFF. The CDR3 region has the DNA TGCAGTGCTAGGCTCTTCAGGGGGAACACCGGGGAGCTGTTTTTT.

CDR3 loop: CATSDINEQFF. DNA of the CDR3: TGTGCCACCAGTGACATAAATGAGCAGTTCTTC. J is TRBJ2-1 and V is TRBV24-1; D unresolved. The CDR3 covers 11 residues. The V gene lost 4 bases and the J gene lost 7 bases, with 4 bases spanning the gap. The V gene's germline CDR1 is KGHDR and CDR2 SFDVKD.

The V gene is TRBV12-3 or TRBV12-4, the J gene TRBJ2-1; D is uncertain. The better agreement between TRBJ2-5 and the DNA end casts doubt on the J call. The CDR3 spans 12 residues. CDR3 DNA sequence: TGTGCCAGCAGTTCCCGCTCCAAGACCCAGTACTTC. It yields the protein CASSSRSKTQYF.

This clonotype has a handful of counts. The chain combines TRBV6-2 or TRBV6-3 with TRBJ1-1, with no clear D. Trimming stripped 0 bases from V and 3 bases from J, with 8 bases between. This CDR3 is 14 amino acids long. The V gene's germline CDR1 is MNHEY and CDR2 SVGEGT. CDR3 nucleotides: TGTGCCAGCAGTTACTCGCCCCCATACACTGAAGCTTTCTTT. Residues: CASSYSPPYTEAFF.

This clonotype was detected a few times. This rearrangement joins TRBV9 to TRBJ2-3, with unresolved D. Germline CDR1 SGDLS, CDR2 YYNGEE. Trimming took 4 bases from V and 6 from J, leaving 9 bases between them. This CDR3 spans 12 amino acids. The CDR3 is CASSKGRDTQYF. The CDR3 DNA sequence: TGTGCCAGCAGCAAGGGAAGGGATACGCAGTATTTT.

The rearrangement links TRBV7-2 to TRBJ1-5; TRBD1 agrees at 8 bases. The CDR3 spans 15 residues. With 4 bases clipped from V and 2 bases from J, the junction kept 4 bases outside the gene matches. Germline V gene sequence: CDR1 SGHTA, CDR2 FQGNSA. The CDR3 here is CASSSTGQGNQPQHF. The CDR3 DNA reads as TGTGCCAGCAGCTCCACGGGACAGGGCAATCAGCCCCAGCATTTT. Full variable domain (remainder filled in from reference TRBV7-2 and TRBJ1-5): GAGVSQSPSNKVTEKGKDVELRCDPISGHTALYWYRQSLGQGLEFLIYFQGNSAPDKSGLPSDRFSAERTGGSVSTLTIQRTQQEDSAVYLCASSSTGQGNQPQHFGDGTRLSIL.

In its sample, this clonotype was seen a few times. The genes are TRBV11-2 and TRBJ1-5, with D unresolved. The CDR3 runs 15 residues. V lost 5 bases to trimming and J lost 4 bases, with 15 bases between them. Germline V lookup: CDR1 SGHAT, CDR2 FQNNGV. CDR3 DNA: TGTGCCAGCAGCCTCGTAGACTCCCATAATCAGCCCCAGCATTTT. Translation gives CASSLVDSHNQPQHF.

This clonotype was observed many times. The V call is TRBV5-1, the J call TRBJ2-5, with 7 bases that match TRBD1. CDR1 SGHRS and CDR2 YFSETQ come from the germline V gene. The CDR3 consists of 13 residues. The V gene end was trimmed by 4 bases and the J gene end by 2 bases; junction bases not matched to a gene: 2. This chain's CDR3 is CASSIQGQETQYF. The DNA for the CDR3 is TGCGCCAGCAGCATACAGGGGCAAGAGACCCAGTACTTC. The variable domain in full, with the rest retrieved from reference TRBV5-1 and TRBJ2-5, is KAGVTQTPRYLIKTRGQQVTLSCSPISGHRSVSWYQQTPGQGLQFLFEYFSETQRNKGNFPGRFSGRQFSNSRSEMNVSTLELGDSALYLCASSIQGQETQYFGPGTRLLVL.

The table lists this clonotype with a few counts. V and J are TRBV3-1 and TRBJ1-1; D not resolved. Trimming took off 3 bases at V and 8 bases at J, with 10 bases between the two ends. From germline, CDR1 is LGHDT and CDR2 YNNKEL (reference sequence). The CDR3 runs 12 residues. The CDR3 reads CASSQGVYEAFF. CDR3 nucleotides: TGTGCCAGCAGCCAGGGCGTCTACGAAGCTTTCTTT.

This clonotype was counted a few times. The chain couples TRBV5-1 to TRBJ2-7; TRBD2 is a possible D gene (6 bases). The CDR3 runs to 15 residues. Germline-derived CDR1 and CDR2 are SGHRS and YFSETQ. V shed 2 bases and J shed 1 base, with 13 bases lying between them. The CDR3 protein is CASSLIGTDSYEQYF. The CDR3 DNA is TGCGCCAGCAGCTTAATAGGGACTGATTCCTACGAGCAGTACTTC.

The genes are TRBV9 and TRBJ2-3; D remains ambiguous. The CDR3 loop spans 14 amino acids. Trimming removed 4 bases at V and 2 bases at J, with 11 bases between. CDR1 SGDLS and CDR2 YYNGEE come from the germline V gene. The CDR3 spells CASSPRPFTDTQYF. The CDR3 bases are TGTGCCAGCAGCCCCCGGCCGTTCACAGATACGCAGTATTTT.

Only a few counts were recorded for this clonotype. The gene calls are TRBV7-2 and TRBJ2-5, with D perhaps TRBD2 (5 bases). The germline V gene encodes CDR1 SGHTA and CDR2 FQGNSA. The CDR3 is 15 amino acids. The germline V and J ends were trimmed by 4 bases and 3 bases, with 15 bases remaining between them. The CDR3 here is CASSSPTKNKETQYF. CDR3 nucleotides: TGTGCCAGCAGCTCCCCGACTAAAAATAAAGAGACCCAGTACTTC.

The chain uses TRBV6-2 or TRBV6-3 and TRBJ2-5; D gene uncertain. Germline lookup yields CDR1 MNHEY and CDR2 SVGEGT. Trimming stripped 6 bases from V and 3 bases from J, with 11 bases between. This CDR3 is 13 amino acids long. The CDR3 region is CASSPRKEETQYF. DNA of the CDR3: TGTGCCAGCAGCCCCCGTAAGGAAGAGACCCAGTACTTC.

The chain recombines TRBV5-1 with TRBJ2-1, with D perhaps TRBD1 (6 bases). The CDR3 has 13 residues. V was cut by 4 bases and J by 4 bases, with 9 bases left in between. Germline CDR1 and CDR2: SGHRS and YFSETQ. The CDR3 protein is CASSVQGYNEQFF. The CDR3 region has the DNA TGCGCCAGCAGCGTACAGGGATACAATGAGCAGTTCTTC.

As regards this clonotype: Relative to the germline gene, one junction end is altered; a read error may explain this. The rearrangement joins TRBV20-1 to TRBJ2-5, with D unclear. The J call could be wrong; TRBJ2-1 is a better fit for the DNA end. This CDR3 is 14 amino acids long. The V gene's germline CDR1 is DFQATT and CDR2 SNEGSKA (reference sequence). For the CDR3, the DNA is TGCAGTGCTAGAGCACAGAGGATTTATAATGGGCAGTTCTTC. As protein: CSARAQRIYNGQFF.

The gene calls are TRBV25-1 and TRBJ2-5; 8 bases line up with TRBD2. CDR1 MGHDK and CDR2 SYGVNS come from the germline V gene. CDR3 length equals 17 residues. The V segment lost 2 bases and the J segment 5 bases; nucleotides outside the gene matches: 13. DNA for the CDR3: TGTGCCAGCAGTGAAGGGAAGAGTAGCGGGGTGGGGGAGACCCAGTACTTC. Amino acid sequence: CASSEGKSSGVGETQYF.

This clonotype was recorded a few times. This chain connects TRBV11-2 to TRBJ2-5; 11 nucleotides line up with TRBD1. Per the germline V gene, CDR1 is SGHAT and CDR2 is FQNNGV. Trimming removed 4 bases from V and 11 bases from J; junction bases left unmatched: 9. The CDR3 is 14 amino acids. Here the CDR3 DNA reads TGTGCCAGCAGCTGGGGGGGGACAGGGGGAAGGCAGTACTTC. Translated, it gives CASSWGGTGGRQYF. Looking up the rest from reference TRBV11-2 and TRBJ2-5 gives the full variable domain: EAGVAQSPRYKIIEKRQSVAFWCNPISGHATLYWYQQILGQGPKLLIQFQNNGVVDDSQLPKDRFSAERLKGVDSTLKIQPAKLEDSAVYLCASSWGGTGGRQYFGPGTRLLVL.

In this sample, this clonotype turned up a few times. This CDR3 reads CASSLQGREALHF. DNA of the CDR3: TGTGCCAGCAGTTTACAGGGCCGGGAGGCCCTCCACTTT. This chain connects TRBV12-3 or TRBV12-4 to TRBJ1-6, with D maybe TRBD1 (5 bases). The CDR3 runs 13 residues. Trimming took 2 bases from V and 14 from J, leaving 13 bases between them.

V and J are TRBV6-6 and TRBJ2-7; tentative D call: TRBD2 (5 bases). This CDR3 region has 12 residues. V lost 5 bases and J lost 3, with 8 bases in between. The V gene's germline CDR1 is MNHNY and CDR2 SVGAGI (reference sequence). CDR3 amino acids: CASSVEDYEQYF. The CDR3 DNA sequence: TGTGCCAGCAGTGTGGAGGACTACGAGCAGTACTTC.